A selection of T cell receptor beta chains follows, all from one sample in a study of T cells in Graves' hyperthyroidism and ophthalmopathy. TCRdb re-called the multiplex PCR reads with MiXCR, one entry per CDR3 protein. Of roughly 570,000 distinct CDR3 sequences in the sample, approximately 44% were seen once. Input material: peripheral blood or thyroid tissue (not recorded which). The receptors were sampled from an adult woman with Graves' disease, either hyperthyroidism or ophthalmopathy (not recorded which). The CDR3 runs from the conserved cysteine through the conserved F or W. D genes are given only for firm matches. Expanded clones get a size class; other rows say once, few or many, or leave the size out.

>TRBV15|NA|TRBJ1-6|few
TGTGCCACCAGCAGAGTTATTCTCTCCTATAATTCACCCCTCCACTTT
CATSRVILSYNSPLHF
>TRBV28|NA|TRBJ1-1|NA
TGTGCCAGCAGTTTAGGTGGATATCGGAACACTGAAGCTTTCTTT
CASSLGGYRNTEAFF
>TRBV9|TRBD2|TRBJ2-1|NA
TGTGCCAGCAGCGTAGCGGGAGGGCCGGGTGAAGAGCAGTTCTTC
CASSVAGGPGEEQFF
>TRBV7-9|NA|TRBJ1-1|many
TGTGCCAGCACCCCCGCGGCGGAGAACACTGAAGCTTTCTTT
CASTPAAENTEAFF
>TRBV6-2/TRBV6-3|NA|TRBJ1-5|many
TGTGCCAGCAGTTACCTTGACAGTAATCAGCCCCAGCATTTT
CASSYLDSNQPQHF
>TRBV19|NA|TRBJ2-7|NA
TGTGCCAGTACGAGTCGTCTGATTAGGGAGAGCTCCTACGAGCAGTACTTC
CASTSRLIRESSYEQYF
>TRBV6-6|TRBD1|TRBJ1-1|once
TGTGCCAGCAGCACGGGACAGTCCAGGGCCACTGAAGCTTTCTTT
CASSTGQSRATEAFF
>TRBV2|NA|TRBJ1-2|NA
TGTGCCAGCAGGGACGAATATCTTTCGGATGGCTACACCTTC
CASRDEYLSDGYTF
>TRBV20-1|NA|TRBJ1-5|NA
TGCAGTGCTAGAGCGACAGGTCATCAGCATTTT
CSARATGHQHF
>TRBV10-3|NA|TRBJ1-1|few
TGTGCCATCAGTGCTAGGGGCGGTAGTGAAGCTTTCTTT
CAISARGGSEAFF
>TRBV24-1|NA|TRBJ2-7|many
TGTGCCACCAGTGATGGCCGGAAGGGCCTCTCCTACGAGCAGTACTTC
CATSDGRKGLSYEQYF
>TRBV12-3/TRBV12-4|TRBD1|TRBJ2-2|many
TGTGCCAGCAGCCAACGGACAGGGGGCGGCGGGGAGCTGTTTTTT
CASSQRTGGGGELFF
>TRBV20-1|NA|TRBJ2-7|many
TGCAGTGCTAGAGCCGGGGACACTGACTACGAGCAGTACTTC
CSARAGDTDYEQYF
>TRBV24-1|NA|TRBJ2-5|NA
TGTGCCACCAGTTCGGGCGTGCAAGAGACCCAGTACTTC
CATSSGVQETQYF
>TRBV29-1|NA|TRBJ1-5|NA
TGCAGCGTTGGGTTCGGCAATCAGCCCCAGCATTTT
CSVGFGNQPQHF